These 25 T cell receptor beta chains originate from one sample sequenced in a study of blood T cell repertoires in COVID-19. Data came from immunoSEQ multiplex PCR; TCRdb stores just in-frame clones and leaves some out. The sample contains about 170,000 clones, 80% to 85% of which appear only once. The specimen was peripheral blood. The receptors originated from a woman in her sixties or seventies with COVID-19, enrolled during active disease.

This chain links TRBV19 with TRBJ1-5; tentative D call: TRBD1 (5 bases). V lost 1 base and J 7 bases, leaving 14 bases between the germline ends. CDR1 and CDR2 (germline): LNHDA, SQIVND (reference sequence). This CDR3 contains 15 residues. The CDR3 protein is CASSIVDSLGQPQHF. CDR3 nucleotide sequence: TGTGCCAGTAGTATAGTTGACAGTTTAGGGCAGCCCCAGCATTTT.

The chain joins TRBV19 to TRBJ2-5; 10 nucleotides line up with TRBD1. Per germline, CDR1 LNHDA and CDR2 SQIVND (reference sequence). V lost 4 bases to trimming and J lost 4 bases; unmatched junction nucleotides: 9. CDR3 size: 16 residues. This chain's CDR3 is CASSRVPGQGRETQYF. CDR3 nucleotide sequence: TGTGCCAGTAGTAGGGTACCGGGACAGGGGCGAGAGACCCAGTACTTC.

The sample holds one count of this clone. V usage is TRBV5-1 and J usage is TRBJ1-3, with TRBD1 as a possible D gene (6 bases). This CDR3 has 14 residues. Trimming pared 4 bases from V and 6 bases from J, leaving 14 bases between. CDR1 SGHRS and CDR2 YFSETQ come from the germline V gene. The CDR3 region is CASSPGQNTNTIYF. The CDR3 DNA follows: TGCGCCAGCAGCCCCGGACAGAACACAAACACCATATATTTT.

The chain joins TRBV5-1 to TRBJ2-1; a possible D gene is TRBD1 (5 bases). Germline values: CDR1 SGHRS, CDR2 YFSETQ. V lost 3 bases, J lost 9 bases, and 16 bases lay in between. This CDR3 contains 14 residues. CDR3 region: CASSWGTGNSEQFF. CDR3 nucleotides: TGCGCCAGCAGCTGGGGTACAGGAAATAGTGAGCAGTTCTTC.

The chain couples TRBV6-5 to TRBJ1-6, with D unclear. Germline lookup yields CDR1 MNHEY and CDR2 SVGAGI. The CDR3 loop spans 15 amino acids. V was shortened by 6 bases and J by 1 base, with 10 bases between the two germline ends. Here the CDR3 DNA reads TGTGCCAGCAGCCCCGAGTGGTCCTATAATTCACCCCTCCACTTT. It is translated as CASSPEWSYNSPLHF.

The chain recombines TRBV10-2 with TRBJ2-1, with 7 positions matching TRBD2. Germline V gene lookup returns CDR1 WSHSY and CDR2 SAAADI. Trimming removed 6 bases from V and 6 bases from J; junction bases left unmatched: 5. The length of the CDR3 is 13 residues. CDR3 DNA: TGCGCCAGCAGGGCGGGCGGGGGCAATGAGCAGTTCTTC. Amino acids: CASRAGGGNEQFF.

V gene TRBV9 combines with J gene TRBJ1-1; 7 bases agree with TRBD1. The germline CDR1 and CDR2 sequences are SGDLS and YYNGEE. V lost 3 bases, J lost 5 bases, and 7 bases stayed unmatched. The CDR3 covers 14 residues. The CDR3 nucleotides read TGTGCCAGCAGCGCGATCCACAGGGGAACTGAAGCTTTCTTT. Encoded protein: CASSAIHRGTEAFF.

The chain has TRBV5-1 and TRBJ2-2; D is unresolved. Germline V gene lookup returns CDR1 SGHRS and CDR2 YFSETQ. The CDR3 covers 11 residues. Trimming took 5 bases from V and 5 from J, leaving 4 bases between them. The CDR3 DNA sequence: TGCGCCAGCAGTAGTACCGGGGAGCTGTTTTTT. Its translation: CASSSTGELFF.

The gene calls are TRBV7-9 and TRBJ1-1, with 7 nucleotides matching TRBD1. Per germline, CDR1 SEHNR and CDR2 FQNEAQ (reference sequence). With V trimmed by 5 bases and J by 1 base, 4 bases remained unmatched. This CDR3 region has 14 residues. The CDR3 DNA reads as TGTGCCAGCAGCATAGGACAGGCGAACACTGAAGCTTTCTTT. This gives the protein CASSIGQANTEAFF.

CDR3 DNA sequence: TGTGCCAGCAGTATGGGGCCCGTGGGGCAGCCCCAGCATTTT. It translates to CASSMGPVGQPQHF. The chain couples TRBV2 to TRBJ1-5, with D possibly being TRBD1 (5 bases). V shed 5 bases and J shed 7 bases, with 15 bases lying between them. The CDR3 has 14 residues. The V gene's germline CDR1 is SNHLY and CDR2 FYNNEI. Looking up the rest from reference TRBV2 and TRBJ1-5 gives the full variable domain: EPEVTQTPSHQVTQMGQEVILRCVPISNHLYFYWYRQILGQKVEFLVSFYNNEISEKSEIFDDQFSVERPDGSNFTLKIRSTKLEDSAMYFCASSMGPVGQPQHFGDGTRLSIL.

The V and J genes are TRBV3-1 (or the pseudogene TRBV3-2) and TRBJ1-1; D gene uncertain. The CDR3 has 11 amino acids. V shed 4 bases and J shed 5 bases, with 5 bases lying between them. Germline lookup yields CDR1 LGHDT and CDR2 YNNKEL (reference sequence). CDR3 region: CASSPRTEAFF. For the CDR3, the DNA is TGTGCCAGCAGCCCGCGGACTGAAGCTTTCTTT.

The chain carries TRBV12-3 or TRBV12-4 and TRBJ1-2, with TRBD1 matching 10 bases. This CDR3 has 13 residues. V trimming: 5 bases; J trimming: 8 bases; junction bases outside the gene matches: 5. The CDR3 DNA reads as TGTGCCAGCAGTCCGGGACAGGGGTTGGGCTACACCTTC. Translated, it gives CASSPGQGLGYTF.

Only a few counts were recorded for this clone. This rearrangement joins TRBV11-2 to TRBJ2-2; perhaps TRBD2 as D (6 bases). Germline lookup yields CDR1 SGHAT and CDR2 FQNNGV. The CDR3 is 15 amino acids. V lost 5 bases, J lost 0 bases, and 10 bases lay in between. CDR3 amino acids: CASSGTAANTGELFF. The CDR3 nucleotides read TGTGCCAGCAGCGGGACTGCGGCGAACACCGGGGAGCTGTTTTTT.

V and J are TRBV10-3 and TRBJ1-1, with 8 bases matching TRBD1. The CDR3 has 13 residues. V gave up 10 bases and J gave up 2 bases; unmatched junction bases: 6. CDR1 is ENHRY and CDR2 is SYGVKD in the germline V gene. The CDR3 spells CATGTGRNTEAFF. DNA of the CDR3: TGTGCCACAGGGACAGGCCGAAACACTGAAGCTTTCTTT.

The V and J genes are TRBV6-5 and TRBJ1-5, with TRBD1 matching over 9 bases. With V trimmed by 6 bases and J by 4 bases, 7 bases remained unmatched. CDR1 and CDR2 (germline): MNHEY, SVGAGI. The CDR3 loop spans 15 amino acids. CDR3 amino acids: CASRTDRGKNQPQHF. DNA for the CDR3: TGTGCCAGCAGAACCGACAGGGGGAAGAATCAGCCCCAGCATTTT.

The chain joins TRBV5-1 to TRBJ1-1; tentatively, D is TRBD1 (5 bases). This CDR3 has 13 amino acids. The germline CDR1 and CDR2 sequences are SGHRS and YFSETQ. Trimming removed 1 base at V and 8 bases at J, with 12 bases between. The CDR3 is CASSLKLAGEAFF. CDR3 in DNA: TGCGCCAGCAGCTTGAAACTGGCAGGGGAAGCTTTCTTT.

This chain connects TRBV19 to TRBJ1-5; TRBD1 agrees at 11 bases. V trimming: 0 bases; J trimming: 7 bases; junction bases outside the gene matches: 5. The germline CDR1 and CDR2 sequences are LNHDA and SQIVND (reference sequence). CDR3 length: 16 amino acids. The CDR3: CASSIEWDRGYQPQHF. CDR3 nucleotides: TGTGCCAGTAGTATAGAGTGGGACAGGGGGTACCAGCCCCAGCATTTT.

This clone was observed a handful of times. V is TRBV19 and J is TRBJ1-1, with D unresolved. The V gene's germline CDR1 is LNHDA and CDR2 SQIVND (reference sequence). Trimming took 3 bases from V and 5 from J, leaving 13 bases between them. The CDR3 is 14 amino acids. For the CDR3, the DNA is TGTGCCAGTAGTATTAGGAGGCTTGGAACTGAAGCTTTCTTT. Protein product: CASSIRRLGTEAFF.

This chain connects TRBV5-1 to TRBJ1-5; 7 bases agree with TRBD1. V shed 4 bases, J shed 6 bases, and the junction held 13 bases outside the gene matches. This CDR3 has 16 residues. Germline CDR1 is SGHRS and CDR2 is YFSETQ. CDR3 coding DNA: TGCGCCAGCAGCCCATGGGACAGTACTTGGGGTCAGCCCCAGCATTTT. Encoded protein: CASSPWDSTWGQPQHF.

This clone occurred a few times. The gene calls are TRBV5-4 and TRBJ1-1; 7 positions agree with TRBD1. The germline V gene encodes CDR1 SGHNT and CDR2 YYREEE (reference sequence). The CDR3 extends over 16 amino acids. V shed 4 bases, J shed 3 bases, and the junction held 12 bases outside the gene matches. The CDR3 region is CASSDDRAGKDTEAFF. In DNA, the CDR3 is TGTGCCAGCAGCGACGACAGGGCTGGCAAGGACACTGAAGCTTTCTTT.

J is TRBJ2-7 and V is TRBV3-1 (or the pseudogene TRBV3-2), with 7 bases lining up with TRBD1. V shed 8 bases and J 5 bases; nucleotides not matched to a gene: 9. This CDR3 contains 13 residues. In germline, CDR1 is LGHDT, CDR2 YNNKEL (reference sequence). The CDR3 reads CASVPQGSNEQYF. The DNA for the CDR3 is TGTGCCAGCGTTCCACAGGGGTCGAACGAGCAGTACTTC.

V and J are TRBV18 and TRBJ2-7; 7 bases map to TRBD1. With V trimmed by 3 bases and J by 4 bases, 6 bases remained unmatched. Germline V gene data show CDR1 as KGHSH and CDR2 as LQKENI. This CDR3 is built from 14 residues. In DNA, the CDR3 is TGTGCCAGCTCACCTCCGGGACAGAATTACGAGCAGTACTTC. This sequence encodes CASSPPGQNYEQYF. Full variable domain (rest looked up from reference TRBV18 and TRBJ2-7): NAGVMQNPRHLVRRRGQEARLRCSPMKGHSHVYWYRQLPEEGLKFMVYLQKENIIDESGMPKERFSAEFPKEGPSILRIQQVVRGDSAAYFCASSPPGQNYEQYFGPGTRLTVT.

The chain is built from TRBV29-1 and TRBJ2-4; no clear D gene. V lost 6 bases to trimming and J lost 0 bases, with 12 bases between them. Germline V gives CDR1 SQVTM, CDR2 ANQGSEA. This CDR3 has 14 amino acids. CDR3 in amino acids: CSVAPLLAKNIQYF. In DNA form, the CDR3 reads TGCAGCGTCGCTCCATTACTAGCCAAAAACATTCAGTACTTC.

V is TRBV4-2 and J is TRBJ2-1; 9 nucleotides match TRBD2. The germline gives CDR1 LGHNA, CDR2 YNFKEQ. J lost 9 bases, V lost 1 base, and 13 bases had no gene match. CDR3 size: 17 residues. CDR3 amino acids: CASSQGGGTSLFGEQFF. CDR3 sequence (DNA): TGTGCCAGCAGCCAAGGGGGCGGGACTAGCCTTTTTGGTGAGCAGTTCTTC.

CDR3 loop: CASSDGRKQFF. In DNA form, the CDR3 reads TGTGCCAGCAGTGATGGCAGAAAGCAGTTCTTC. This chain uses TRBV6-1 with TRBJ2-1; no clear D gene. Germline assignment: CDR1 MNHNS and CDR2 SASEGT. With 3 bases removed from V and 11 bases from J, the gap between germline ends came to 8 bases. The CDR3 consists of 11 residues.